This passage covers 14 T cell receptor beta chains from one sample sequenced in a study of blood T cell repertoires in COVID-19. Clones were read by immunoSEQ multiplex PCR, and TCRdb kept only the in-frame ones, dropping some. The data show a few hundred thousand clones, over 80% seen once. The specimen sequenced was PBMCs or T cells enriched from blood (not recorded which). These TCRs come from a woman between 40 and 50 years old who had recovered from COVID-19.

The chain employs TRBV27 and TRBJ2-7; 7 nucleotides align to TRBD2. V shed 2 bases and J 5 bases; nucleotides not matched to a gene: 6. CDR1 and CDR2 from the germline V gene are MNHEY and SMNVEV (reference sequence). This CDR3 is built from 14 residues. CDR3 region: CASSLAGETNEQYF. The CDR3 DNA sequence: TGTGCCAGCAGTTTAGCGGGAGAAACTAACGAGCAGTACTTC.

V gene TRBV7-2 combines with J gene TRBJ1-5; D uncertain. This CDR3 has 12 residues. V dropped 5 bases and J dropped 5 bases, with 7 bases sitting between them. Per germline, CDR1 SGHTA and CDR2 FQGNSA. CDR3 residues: CASSPLDQPQHF. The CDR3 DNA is TGTGCCAGCAGCCCCCTAGATCAGCCCCAGCATTTT.

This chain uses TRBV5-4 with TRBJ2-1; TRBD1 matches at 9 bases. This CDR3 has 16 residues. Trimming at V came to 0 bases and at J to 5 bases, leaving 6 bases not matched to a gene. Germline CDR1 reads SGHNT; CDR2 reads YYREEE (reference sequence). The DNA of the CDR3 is TGTGCCAGCAGCTTGGAGACAGGGGGTATTAACAATGAGCAGTTCTTC. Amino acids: CASSLETGGINNEQFF. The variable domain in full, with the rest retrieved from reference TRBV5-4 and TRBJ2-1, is ETGVTQSPTHLIKTRGQQVTLRCSSQSGHNTVSWYQQALGQGPQFIFQYYREEENGRGNFPPRFSGLQFPNYSSELNVNALELDDSALYLCASSLETGGINNEQFFGPGTRLTVL.

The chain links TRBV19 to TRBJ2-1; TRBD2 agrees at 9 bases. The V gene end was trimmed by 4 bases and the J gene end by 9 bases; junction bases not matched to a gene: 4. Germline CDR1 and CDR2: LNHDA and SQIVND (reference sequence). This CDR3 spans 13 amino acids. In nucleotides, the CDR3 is TGTGCCAGTAGTAGCGAACTAGCGGGTGAGCAGTTCTTC. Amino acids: CASSSELAGEQFF.

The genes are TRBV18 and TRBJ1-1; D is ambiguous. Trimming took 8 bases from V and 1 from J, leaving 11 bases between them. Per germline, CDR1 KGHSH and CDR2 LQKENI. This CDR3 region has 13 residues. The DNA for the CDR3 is TGTGCCAGCACAGACACCCCGAACACTGAAGCTTTCTTT. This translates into CASTDTPNTEAFF. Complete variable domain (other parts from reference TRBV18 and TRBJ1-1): NAGVMQNPRHLVRRRGQEARLRCSPMKGHSHVYWYRQLPEEGLKFMVYLQKENIIDESGMPKERFSAEFPKEGPSILRIQQVVRGDSAAYFCASTDTPNTEAFFGQGTRLTVV.

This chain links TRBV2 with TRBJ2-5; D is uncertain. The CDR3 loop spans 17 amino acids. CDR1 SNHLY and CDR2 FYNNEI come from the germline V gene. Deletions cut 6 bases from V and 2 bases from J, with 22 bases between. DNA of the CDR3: TGTGCCAGCAGCCGCATTTCAACCGGTACCTATCAAGAGACCCAGTACTTC. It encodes CASSRISTGTYQETQYF. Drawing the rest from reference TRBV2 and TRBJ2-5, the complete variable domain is EPEVTQTPSHQVTQMGQEVILRCVPISNHLYFYWYRQILGQKVEFLVSFYNNEISEKSEIFDDQFSVERPDGSNFTLKIRSTKLEDSAMYFCASSRISTGTYQETQYFGPGTRLLVL.

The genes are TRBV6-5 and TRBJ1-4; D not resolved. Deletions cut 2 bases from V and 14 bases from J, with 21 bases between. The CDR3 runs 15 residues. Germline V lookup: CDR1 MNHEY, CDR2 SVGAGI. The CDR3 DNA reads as TGTGCCAGCAGTTACGGGCCGGGGTTTCGGGAGAGGCTGTTTTTT. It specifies CASSYGPGFRERLFF.

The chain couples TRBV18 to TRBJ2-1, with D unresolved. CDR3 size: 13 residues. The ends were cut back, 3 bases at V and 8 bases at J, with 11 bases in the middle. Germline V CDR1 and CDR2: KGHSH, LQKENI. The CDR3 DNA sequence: TGTGCCAGCTCACCCCTGAGGTGGGATGAGCAGTTCTTC. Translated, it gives CASSPLRWDEQFF.

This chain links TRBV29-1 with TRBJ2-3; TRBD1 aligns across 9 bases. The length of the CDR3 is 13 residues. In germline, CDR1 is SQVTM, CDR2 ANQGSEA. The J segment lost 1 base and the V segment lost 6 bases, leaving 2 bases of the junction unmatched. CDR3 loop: CSVDRGGTDTQYF. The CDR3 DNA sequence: TGCAGCGTGGACAGGGGAGGCACAGATACGCAGTATTTT.

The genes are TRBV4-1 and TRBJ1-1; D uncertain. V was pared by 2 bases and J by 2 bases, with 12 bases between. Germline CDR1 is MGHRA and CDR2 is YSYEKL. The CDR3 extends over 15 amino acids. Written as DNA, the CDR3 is TGCGCCAGCAGCCAACCCCAGGCGGGAAACACTGAAGCTTTCTTT. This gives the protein CASSQPQAGNTEAFF.

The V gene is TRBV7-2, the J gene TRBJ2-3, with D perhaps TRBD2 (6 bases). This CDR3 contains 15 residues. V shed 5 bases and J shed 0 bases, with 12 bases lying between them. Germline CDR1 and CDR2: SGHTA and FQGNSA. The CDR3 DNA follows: TGTGCCAGCAGCCTCCTAGGGACTAGCACAGATACGCAGTATTTT. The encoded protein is CASSLLGTSTDTQYF.

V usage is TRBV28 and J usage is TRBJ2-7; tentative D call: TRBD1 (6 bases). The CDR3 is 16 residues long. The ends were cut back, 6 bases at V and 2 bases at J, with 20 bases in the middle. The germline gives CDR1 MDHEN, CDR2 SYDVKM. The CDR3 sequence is CASSPYTGRATYEQYF. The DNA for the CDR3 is TGTGCCAGCAGCCCCTACACAGGGCGGGCCACCTACGAGCAGTACTTC.

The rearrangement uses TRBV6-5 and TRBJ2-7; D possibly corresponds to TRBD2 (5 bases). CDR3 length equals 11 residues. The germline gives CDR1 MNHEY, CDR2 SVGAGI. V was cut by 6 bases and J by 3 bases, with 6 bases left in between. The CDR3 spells CASSRGYEQYF. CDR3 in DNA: TGTGCCAGCAGCCGGGGCTACGAGCAGTACTTC.

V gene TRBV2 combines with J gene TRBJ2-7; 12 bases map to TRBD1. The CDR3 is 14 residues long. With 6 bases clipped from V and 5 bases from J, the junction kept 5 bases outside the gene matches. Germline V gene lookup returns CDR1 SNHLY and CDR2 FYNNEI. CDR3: CASRRDRGLDEQYF. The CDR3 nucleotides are TGTGCCAGCAGGAGGGACAGGGGGCTCGACGAGCAGTACTTC.